A selection of T cell receptor beta chains follows, all from one sample in a study of T cells in tuberculosis. Method: immunoSEQ multiplex PCR; TCRdb's copy keeps in-frame clones and lacks some. Among roughly 59,000 clones listed, about 86% were seen once. Sequencing used CD1b-GMM tetramer-negative cells sorted from PBMCs. The receptor source for this set is an adult woman with latent tuberculosis. The CDR3 runs from the conserved cysteine through the conserved F or W. The order of the fields is V gene, J gene, D gene, clone size, CDR3 DNA, CDR3 protein. The D gene is left open where the match is weak. Size is omitted from some rows. Given values are once, few, many or a class for expanded clones.

V gene: TRBV7-8
J gene: TRBJ1-2
D gene: TRBD1
clone size: NA
CDR3 DNA: TGTGCCAGCAGCCCTTCCCGGACAGGCGTTTCAAAGGGCTACACCTTC
CDR3 protein: CASSPSRTGVSKGYTF

V gene: TRBV6-1
J gene: TRBJ2-7
D gene: NA
clone size: NA
CDR3 DNA: TGTGCCAGCAGTGTTACTAGGCAGACCTACGAGCAGTACTTC
CDR3 protein: CASSVTRQTYEQYF

V gene: TRBV5-5
J gene: TRBJ1-1
D gene: NA
clone size: NA
CDR3 DNA: TGTGCCAGCAGCTTTCGCAGGGTGAACTCTGAAGCTTTCTTT
CDR3 protein: CASSFRRVNSEAFF

V gene: TRBV6-1
J gene: TRBJ1-1
D gene: NA
clone size: NA
CDR3 DNA: TGTGCCAGCAGAGAGCAGGGGAACAAAATTGAAGCTTTCTTT
CDR3 protein: CASREQGNKIEAFF

V gene: TRBV15
J gene: TRBJ2-7
D gene: TRBD1
clone size: NA
CDR3 DNA: TGTGCCACCAGCGGCGGGACAGGGGACGAGCAGTACTTC
CDR3 protein: CATSGGTGDEQYF

V gene: TRBV6-1
J gene: TRBJ1-3
D gene: NA
clone size: few
CDR3 DNA: TGTGCCAGCAGCCCCCCGGTCACTGGAAACACCATATATTTT
CDR3 protein: CASSPPVTGNTIYF

V gene: TRBV5-4
J gene: TRBJ2-7
D gene: TRBD1
clone size: NA
CDR3 DNA: TGTGCCAGCAGCCCCTCCCGGGACAGGGGCACCTACGAGCAGTACTTC
CDR3 protein: CASSPSRDRGTYEQYF

V gene: TRBV28
J gene: TRBJ2-4
D gene: NA
clone size: NA
CDR3 DNA: TGTGCCAGCAGTTTCCCGGAGGGGCGAACGACCAAAAACATTCAGTACTTC
CDR3 protein: CASSFPEGRTTKNIQYF

V gene: TRBV19
J gene: TRBJ1-1
D gene: NA
clone size: NA
CDR3 DNA: TGTGCCAGTAGGCGTCAGGGGCGGAACACTGAAGCTTTCTTT
CDR3 protein: CASRRQGRNTEAFF

V gene: TRBV7-2
J gene: TRBJ1-4
D gene: NA
clone size: NA
CDR3 DNA: TGTGCCAGCAGTTCTACCGGGACAGAAAAACTGTTTTTT
CDR3 protein: CASSSTGTEKLFF

V gene: TRBV5-4
J gene: TRBJ2-7
D gene: TRBD1
clone size: NA
CDR3 DNA: TGTGCCAGCAGCGCTCGACAGGGGGCCTACGAGCAGTACTTC
CDR3 protein: CASSARQGAYEQYF

V gene: TRBV7-7
J gene: TRBJ2-5
D gene: TRBD2
clone size: NA
CDR3 DNA: TGTGCCAGCAGCTTGGGGACTAGCGGTCGACCACAAGAGACCCAGTACTTC
CDR3 protein: CASSLGTSGRPQETQYF

V gene: TRBV4-3
J gene: TRBJ1-2
D gene: NA
clone size: NA
CDR3 DNA: TGCGCCAGCAGCCAACCCGACAGACCACACAATGGCTACACCTTC
CDR3 protein: CASSQPDRPHNGYTF

V gene: TRBV28
J gene: TRBJ1-5
D gene: NA
clone size: NA
CDR3 DNA: TGTGCCAGCAGTCCTGGTTATGGAGGGCCTAGCAATCAGCCCCAGCATTTT
CDR3 protein: CASSPGYGGPSNQPQHF

V gene: TRBV28
J gene: TRBJ2-7
D gene: TRBD2
clone size: NA
CDR3 DNA: TGTGCCAGCAGTCTCAGATCTAGCGGGGGGGTGTCCTACGAGCAGTACTTC
CDR3 protein: CASSLRSSGGVSYEQYF

V gene: TRBV2
J gene: TRBJ1-1
D gene: NA
clone size: few
CDR3 DNA: TGTGCCAGCAGTGTACAGAACACTGAAGCTTTCTTT
CDR3 protein: CASSVQNTEAFF